This TCR beta chain was sequenced during a study of shared clonotypes between healthy human individuals. Findings of the study overall: Relative to clonotypes present in all four donors, those not shared had lower generation probabilities.

As to this clone: No antigen is known for it.

The CDR3 sequence is 14 residues long. The V end lost 4 bases, the J end lost 6 bases, and 13 bases lay between the germline ends. Germline CDR1 and CDR2: SGHTA and FQGNSA. Data came from immunoSEQ multiplex PCR; TCRdb stores just in-frame clones and leaves some out. The sample lists about 2 million clones; 85% to 95% were seen once. The TCR was taken from a man aged 18-30 years in good health. The V and J genes are TRBV7-2 and TRBJ2-1; possible D gene TRBD2, 6 bases. The source material was naive CD4+ T cells sorted from blood. Documented subset: CD45RA+ positively selected. The CDR3 region is CASSSPQTSNEQFF. The CDR3 region has the DNA TGTGCCAGCAGCTCACCCCAGACTAGCAATGAGCAGTTCTTC.